This TCR beta chain was captured in a study of cytomegalovirus exposure and HLA in healthy donors. Of note for this clone: Its target is not known.

Study conclusions and caveats: As was reported, the HLA-A and HLA-B alleles of most subjects were accurately predicted from TCR beta sequences. A later analysis linked a missense variant in DCLRE1C to the trimming of TCR beta V and J genes. In vitro work confirmed that a few CMV-associated chains recognize CMV antigens. Later work showed greater clonal expansion in HLA-associated TCR beta chains than in equally common others.

Both 60 Vbeta primers and 13 Jbeta primers went into the PCR. Libraries were prepared by immunoSEQ multiplex PCR; TCRdb keeps only in-frame clonotypes and omits some of them. The table includes 200,000 to 250,000 clones, approximately 80% detected once. The J segment lost 4 bases and the V segment lost 6 bases, leaving 6 bases of the junction unmatched. The CDR3 spans 15 residues. From germline, CDR1 is SGHTA and CDR2 FQGNSA. Sequences were obtained from PBMCs. This rearrangement joins TRBV7-2 to TRBJ2-3; 11 nucleotides match TRBD2. This TCR was sampled from a man in his fifties in good health and CMV-seronegative. CDR3 sequence reads: CASRPTSGTPDTQYF. CDR3 nucleotide sequence: TGTGCCAGCAGACCGACTAGCGGGACTCCAGATACGCAGTATTTT.